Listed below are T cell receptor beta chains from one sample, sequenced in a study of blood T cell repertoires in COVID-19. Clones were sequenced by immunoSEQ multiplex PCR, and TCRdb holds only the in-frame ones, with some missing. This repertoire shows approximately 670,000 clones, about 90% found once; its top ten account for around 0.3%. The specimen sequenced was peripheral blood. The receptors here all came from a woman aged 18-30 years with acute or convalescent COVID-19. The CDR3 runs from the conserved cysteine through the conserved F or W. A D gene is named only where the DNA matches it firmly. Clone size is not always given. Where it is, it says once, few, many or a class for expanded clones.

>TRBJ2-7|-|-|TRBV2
TGTGCCAGCAGTGAGGGGGAGGCGGGGAAGTACTTC
CASSEGEAGKYF
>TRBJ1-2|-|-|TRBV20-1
TGCAGTGCTAGAGCTTCCTATGGCTACACCTTC
CSARASYGYTF
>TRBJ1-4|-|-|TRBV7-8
TGTGCCAGCAGCTCATCTAGGGGCCCTAATGAAAAACTGTTTTTT
CASSSSRGPNEKLFF
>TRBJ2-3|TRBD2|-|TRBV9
TGTGCCAGCAGCCCCGGGACTAGCGGCACAGATACGCAGTATTTT
CASSPGTSGTDTQYF
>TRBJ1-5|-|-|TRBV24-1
TGTGCCACCAGTGATGCCGGGGGGCTGGATCAGCCCCAGCATTTT
CATSDAGGLDQPQHF
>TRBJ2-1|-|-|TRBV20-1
TGCAGTGCTTCACGAGCTGGTCCCCCGATCTTC
CSASRAGPPIF
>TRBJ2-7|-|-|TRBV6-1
TGTGCCAGCAGTGAAGGAATGGACAGTACCTACGAGCAGTACTTC
CASSEGMDSTYEQYF
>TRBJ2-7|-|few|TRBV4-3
TGCGCCAGCAGCCAAGCCCCAGGGGAGTTCCACGAGCAGTACTTC
CASSQAPGEFHEQYF
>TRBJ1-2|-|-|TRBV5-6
TGTGCCAGCAGCTTCTGGCAAGGGACACCCTTTTGGTATGGCTACACCTTC
CASSFWQGTPFWYGYTF
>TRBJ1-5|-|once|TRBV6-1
TGTGCCAGCAGTGAAGGGCGGATCAATCAGCCCCAGCATTTT
CASSEGRINQPQHF
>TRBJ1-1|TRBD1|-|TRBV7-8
TGTGCCAGCAGCTGGAAGGGGACAGTCCCCGTCACTGAAGCTTTCTTT
CASSWKGTVPVTEAFF
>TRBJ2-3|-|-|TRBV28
TGTGCCAGCAGTTCCCCTTGGAGTGCAGATACGCAGTATTTT
CASSSPWSADTQYF
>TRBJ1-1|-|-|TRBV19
TGTGCCAGTAGTCCCCGCACGAGGGGGACCTTGAACACTGAAGCTTTCTTT
CASSPRTRGTLNTEAFF